This T cell receptor beta chain was retrieved from a study of T cells in Graves' hyperthyroidism and ophthalmopathy. Comment on this clonotype: Its antigen is undetermined.

Study observations and caveats: Patients with ophthalmopathy were separated from those with stable hyperthyroidism by a 13 V-J model. Blood also contained most expanded thyroid clonotypes above 0.001.

Researchers amplified the TCR beta CDR3 regions from RNA transcripts. When the TCR CDR3 underwent first-round RT-PCR, the HTBI primer set was used. TCRdb re-called the multiplex PCR reads through MiXCR, storing one row per CDR3 protein. Among around 600,000 distinct CDR3 sequences listed, about 14% were seen once. Germline CDR1 reads MDHEN; CDR2 reads SYDVKM. The CDR3 totals 13 residues. Trimming took 8 bases from V and 4 from J, leaving 14 bases between them. The sample consisted of blood. This sequence was found in a woman between 18 and 29 years old with Graves' ophthalmopathy. This chain links TRBV28 with TRBJ1-2; D uncertain. Written as DNA, the CDR3 is TGTGCCAGCTCCCTGCTGCCGTCCTATGGCTACACCTTC. It specifies CASSLLPSYGYTF.